This T cell receptor (beta chain) is drawn from a study of blood T cell repertoires in COVID-19. About the study: Acute and convalescent COVID-19 specimens originated in the United States, Italy and Spain. T cells, B-cell-depleted T cells, or PBMCs provided the cDNA or gDNA that served as material.

Source study methods: Reference gene primer amplification gave nucleated cell count estimates. The table came from immunoSEQ multiplex PCR; TCRdb's copy has only in-frame clones and leaves some out. That table is the source of V, J and clone size, and D and trimming were worked out from the DNA. The sample lists 70,000 or so clones; 90% were seen once. V was trimmed by 6 bases and J by 3 bases, leaving 10 bases between them. The CDR3 extends over 13 amino acids. Germline V gives CDR1 PRHDT, CDR2 FYEKMQ (reference sequence). Sequencing was carried out using peripheral blood. This rearrangement joins TRBV13 to TRBJ2-3; no clear D gene. The TCR was taken from a woman aged 18 to 35 with acute or convalescent COVID-19. The CDR3 loop is CASRRDSTDTQYF. CDR3 nucleotides: TGTGCCAGCAGGCGAGATTCAACAGATACGCAGTATTTT.